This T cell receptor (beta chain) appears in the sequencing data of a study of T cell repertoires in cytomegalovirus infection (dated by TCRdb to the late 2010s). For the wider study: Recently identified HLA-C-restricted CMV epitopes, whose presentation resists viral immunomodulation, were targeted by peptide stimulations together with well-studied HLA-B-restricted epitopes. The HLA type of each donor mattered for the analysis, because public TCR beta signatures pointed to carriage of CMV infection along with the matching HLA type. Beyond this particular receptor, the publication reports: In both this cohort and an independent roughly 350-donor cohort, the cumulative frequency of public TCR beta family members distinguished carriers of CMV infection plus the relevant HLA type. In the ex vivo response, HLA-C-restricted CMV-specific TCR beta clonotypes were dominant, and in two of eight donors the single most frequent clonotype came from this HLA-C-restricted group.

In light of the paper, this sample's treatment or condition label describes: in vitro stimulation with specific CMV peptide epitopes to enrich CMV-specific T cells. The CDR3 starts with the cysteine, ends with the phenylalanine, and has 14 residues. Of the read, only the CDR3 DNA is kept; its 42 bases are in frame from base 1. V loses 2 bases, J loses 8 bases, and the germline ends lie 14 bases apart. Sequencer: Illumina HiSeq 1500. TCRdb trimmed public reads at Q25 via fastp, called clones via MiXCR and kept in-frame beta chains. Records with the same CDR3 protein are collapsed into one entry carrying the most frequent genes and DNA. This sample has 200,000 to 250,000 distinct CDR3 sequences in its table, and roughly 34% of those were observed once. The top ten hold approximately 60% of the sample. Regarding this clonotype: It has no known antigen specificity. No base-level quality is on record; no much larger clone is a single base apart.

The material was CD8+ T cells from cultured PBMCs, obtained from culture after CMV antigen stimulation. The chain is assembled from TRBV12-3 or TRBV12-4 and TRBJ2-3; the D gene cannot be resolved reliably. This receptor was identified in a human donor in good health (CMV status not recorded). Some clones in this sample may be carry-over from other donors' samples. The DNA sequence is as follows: TGTGCCAGCAGTTTAAGCCGCGCGGAAGGTACGCAGTATTTT. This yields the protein CASSLSRAEGTQYF.